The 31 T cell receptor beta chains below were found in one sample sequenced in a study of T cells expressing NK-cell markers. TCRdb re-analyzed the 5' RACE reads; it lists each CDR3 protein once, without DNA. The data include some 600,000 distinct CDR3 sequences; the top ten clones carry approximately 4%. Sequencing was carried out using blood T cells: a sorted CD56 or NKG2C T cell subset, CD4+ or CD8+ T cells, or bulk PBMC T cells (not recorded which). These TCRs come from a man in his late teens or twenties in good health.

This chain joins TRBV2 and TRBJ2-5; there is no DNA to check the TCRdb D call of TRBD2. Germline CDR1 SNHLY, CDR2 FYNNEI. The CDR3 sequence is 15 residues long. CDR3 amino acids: CASGGTTTYQETQYF.

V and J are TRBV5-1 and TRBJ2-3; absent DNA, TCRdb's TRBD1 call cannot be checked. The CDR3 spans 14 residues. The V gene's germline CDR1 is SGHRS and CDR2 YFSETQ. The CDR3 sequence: CASSLEGDSDTQYF.

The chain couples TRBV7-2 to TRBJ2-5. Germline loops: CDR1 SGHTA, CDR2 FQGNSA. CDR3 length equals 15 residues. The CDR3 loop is CASSLALTHAETQYF.

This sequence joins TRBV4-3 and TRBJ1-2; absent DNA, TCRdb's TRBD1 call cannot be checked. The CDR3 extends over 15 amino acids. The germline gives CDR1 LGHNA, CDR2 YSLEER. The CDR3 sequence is CASSLIGTGKDGYTF.

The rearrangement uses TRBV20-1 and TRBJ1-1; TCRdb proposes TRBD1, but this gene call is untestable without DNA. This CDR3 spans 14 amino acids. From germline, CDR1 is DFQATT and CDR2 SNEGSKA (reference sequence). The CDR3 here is CSALTRDKSTEAFF.

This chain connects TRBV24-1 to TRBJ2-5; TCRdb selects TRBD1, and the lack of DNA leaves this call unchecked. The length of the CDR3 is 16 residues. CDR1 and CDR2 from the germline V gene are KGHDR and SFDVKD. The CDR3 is CATSDSGQDLTETQYF.

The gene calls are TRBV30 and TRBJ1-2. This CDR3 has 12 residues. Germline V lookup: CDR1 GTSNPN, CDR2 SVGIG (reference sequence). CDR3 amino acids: CAWNGDNYGYTF.

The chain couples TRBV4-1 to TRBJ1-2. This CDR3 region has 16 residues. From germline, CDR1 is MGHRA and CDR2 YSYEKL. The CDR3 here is CASSPLIGNGDYGYTF.

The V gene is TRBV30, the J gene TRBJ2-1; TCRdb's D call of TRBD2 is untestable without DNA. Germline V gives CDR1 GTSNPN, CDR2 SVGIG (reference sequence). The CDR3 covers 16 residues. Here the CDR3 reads CAWSASPGTSSSGQFF.

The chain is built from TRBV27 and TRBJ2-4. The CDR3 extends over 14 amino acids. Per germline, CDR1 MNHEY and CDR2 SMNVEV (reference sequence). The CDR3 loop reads CASSFNGPKNIQYF.

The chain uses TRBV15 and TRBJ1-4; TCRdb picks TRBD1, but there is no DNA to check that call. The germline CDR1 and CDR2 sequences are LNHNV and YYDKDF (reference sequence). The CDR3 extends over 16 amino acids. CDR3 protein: CATSRDLGRVREKLFF. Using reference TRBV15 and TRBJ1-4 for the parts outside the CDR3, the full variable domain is DAMVIQNPRYQVTQFGKPVTLSCSQTLNHNVMYWYQQKSSQAPKLLFHYYDKDFNNEADTPDNFQSRRPNTSFCFLDIRSPGLGDTAMYLCATSRDLGRVREKLFFGSGTQLSVL.

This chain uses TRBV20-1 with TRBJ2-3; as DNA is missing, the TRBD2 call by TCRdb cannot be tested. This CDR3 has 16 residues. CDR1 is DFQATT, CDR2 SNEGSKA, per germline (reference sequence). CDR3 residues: CSAEPPWRKFTDTQYF.

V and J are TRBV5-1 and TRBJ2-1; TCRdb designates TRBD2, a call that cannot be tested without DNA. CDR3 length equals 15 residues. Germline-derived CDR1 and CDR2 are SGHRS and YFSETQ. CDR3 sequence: CASTPPDTIYNEQFF. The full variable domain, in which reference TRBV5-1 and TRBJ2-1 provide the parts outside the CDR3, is KAGVTQTPRYLIKTRGQQVTLSCSPISGHRSVSWYQQTPGQGLQFLFEYFSETQRNKGNFPGRFSGRQFSNSRSEMNVSTLELGDSALYLCASTPPDTIYNEQFFGPGTRLTVL.

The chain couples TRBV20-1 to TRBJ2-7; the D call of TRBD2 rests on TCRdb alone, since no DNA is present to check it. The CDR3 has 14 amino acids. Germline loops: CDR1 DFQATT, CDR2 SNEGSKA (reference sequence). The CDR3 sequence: CSAKGASGSSEQYF.

CDR3 residues: CASSLARGLYEQYF. The chain has TRBV27 and TRBJ2-7; TCRdb's assignment of TRBD1 cannot be checked, as there is no DNA. Per germline, CDR1 MNHEY and CDR2 SMNVEV (reference sequence). CDR3 length: 14 residues.

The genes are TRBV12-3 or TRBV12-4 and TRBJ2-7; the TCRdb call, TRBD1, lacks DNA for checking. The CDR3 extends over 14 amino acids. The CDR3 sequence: CASTYSGHRYEQYF.

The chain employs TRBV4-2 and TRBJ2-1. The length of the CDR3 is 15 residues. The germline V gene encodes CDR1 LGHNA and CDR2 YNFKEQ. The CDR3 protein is CASSQAPSNYNEQFF.

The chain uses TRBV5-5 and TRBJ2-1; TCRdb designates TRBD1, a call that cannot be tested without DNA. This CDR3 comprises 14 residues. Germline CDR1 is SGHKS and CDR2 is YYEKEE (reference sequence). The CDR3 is CASSFPGGAGEQFF.

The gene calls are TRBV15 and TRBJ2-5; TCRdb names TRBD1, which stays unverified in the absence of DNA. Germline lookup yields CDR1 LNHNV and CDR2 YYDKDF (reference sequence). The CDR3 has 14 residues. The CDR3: CATSRGGTQETQYF. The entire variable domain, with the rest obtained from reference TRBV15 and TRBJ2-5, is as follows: DAMVIQNPRYQVTQFGKPVTLSCSQTLNHNVMYWYQQKSSQAPKLLFHYYDKDFNNEADTPDNFQSRRPNTSFCFLDIRSPGLGDTAMYLCATSRGGTQETQYFGPGTRLLVL.

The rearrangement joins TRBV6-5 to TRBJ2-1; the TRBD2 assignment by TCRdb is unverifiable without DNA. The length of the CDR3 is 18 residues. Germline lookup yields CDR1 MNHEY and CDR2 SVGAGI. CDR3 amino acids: CASSYTTSAGEVYNEQFF.

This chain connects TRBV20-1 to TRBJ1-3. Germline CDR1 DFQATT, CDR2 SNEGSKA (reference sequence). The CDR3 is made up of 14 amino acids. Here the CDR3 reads CSARDSGSGNTIYF.

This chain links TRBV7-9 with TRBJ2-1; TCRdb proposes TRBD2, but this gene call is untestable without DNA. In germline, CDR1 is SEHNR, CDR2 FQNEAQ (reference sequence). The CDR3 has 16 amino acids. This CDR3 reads CASSLPRGTPRNEQFF. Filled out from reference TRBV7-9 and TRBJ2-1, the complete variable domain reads DTGVSQNPRHKITKRGQNVTFRCDPISEHNRLYWYRQTLGQGPEFLTYFQNEAQLEKSRLLSDRFSAERPKGSFSTLEIQRTEQGDSAMYLCASSLPRGTPRNEQFFGPGTRLTVL.

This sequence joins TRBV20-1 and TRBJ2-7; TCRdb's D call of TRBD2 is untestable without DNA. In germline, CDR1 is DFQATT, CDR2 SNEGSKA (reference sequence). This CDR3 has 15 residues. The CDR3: CSARDGSGRHSEQYF.

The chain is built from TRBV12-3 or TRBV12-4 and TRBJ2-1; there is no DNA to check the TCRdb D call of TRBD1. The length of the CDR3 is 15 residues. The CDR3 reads CASSLGAESPNEQFF.

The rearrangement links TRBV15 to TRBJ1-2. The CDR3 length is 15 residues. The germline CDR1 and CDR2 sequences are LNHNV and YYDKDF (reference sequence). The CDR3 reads CATSRDPAGNYGYTF.

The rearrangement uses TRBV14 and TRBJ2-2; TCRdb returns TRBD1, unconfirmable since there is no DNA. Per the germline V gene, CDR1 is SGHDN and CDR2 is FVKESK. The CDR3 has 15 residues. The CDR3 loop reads CASSPMPAGPGELFF. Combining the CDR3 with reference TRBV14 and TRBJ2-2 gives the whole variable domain EAGVTQFPSHSVIEKGQTVTLRCDPISGHDNLYWYRRVMGKEIKFLLHFVKESKQDESGMPNNRFLAERTGGTYSTLKVQPAELEDSGVYFCASSPMPAGPGELFFGEGSRLTVL.

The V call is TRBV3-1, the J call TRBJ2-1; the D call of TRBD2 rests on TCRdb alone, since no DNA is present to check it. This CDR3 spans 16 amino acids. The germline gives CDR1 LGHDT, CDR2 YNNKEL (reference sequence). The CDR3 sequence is CASSQDGLAGVSEQFF.

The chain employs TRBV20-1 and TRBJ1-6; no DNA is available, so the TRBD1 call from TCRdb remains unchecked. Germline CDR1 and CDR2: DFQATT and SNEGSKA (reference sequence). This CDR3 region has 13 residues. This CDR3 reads CSAGTGYNSPLHF.

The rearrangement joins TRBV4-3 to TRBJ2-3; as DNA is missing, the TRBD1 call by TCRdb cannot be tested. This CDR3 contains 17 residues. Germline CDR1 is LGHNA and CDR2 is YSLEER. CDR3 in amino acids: CASSQAGDRTSTDTQYF.

The CDR3 reads CASSLDRGRVYEQYF. V gene TRBV11-2 combines with J gene TRBJ2-7; TCRdb returns TRBD1, unconfirmable since there is no DNA. This CDR3 has 15 amino acids. The germline gives CDR1 SGHAT, CDR2 FQNNGV.

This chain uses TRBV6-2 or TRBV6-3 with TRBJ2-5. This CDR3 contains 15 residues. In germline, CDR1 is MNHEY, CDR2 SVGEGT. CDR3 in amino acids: CASSYSAGHQETQYF.